Shown below are 12 T cell receptor beta chains from a single sample sequenced in a study of graft-versus-host responses after intestinal transplantation. The assay was immunoSEQ multiplex PCR, and TCRdb's table has in-frame clones only and misses some. In the table there are about 91,000 clones, 91% of which are singletons. Their target antigens are unknown. The sample was unstimulated CD4+ T cells sorted from spleen or lymph node cells, taken before transplant. The receptors derive from a human donor who was the organ donor for an intestinal transplant.

The rearrangement links TRBV10-3 to TRBJ2-5, with TRBD2 matching 9 bases. Germline values: CDR1 ENHRY, CDR2 SYGVKD. The CDR3 covers 14 residues. V lost 6 bases and J lost 2; bases outside the gene matches: 4. This chain's CDR3 is CAIRRTSVQETQYF. Written as DNA, the CDR3 is TGTGCCATCAGACGGACTAGCGTACAAGAGACCCAGTACTTC.

Remarks on this clone: The identical CDR3 is also encoded by other nucleotide sequences in the sample. The chain employs TRBV5-4 and TRBJ2-6; a possible D gene is TRBD1 (5 bases). Germline CDR1 is SGHNT and CDR2 is YYREEE (reference sequence). CDR3 length: 15 amino acids. With 0 bases removed from V and 4 bases from J, the gap between germline ends came to 8 bases. CDR3 DNA sequence: TGTGCCAGCAGCTTGGGGGGCGCCGGGGCCAACGTCCTGACTTTC. It specifies CASSLGGAGANVLTF.

The chain couples TRBV5-1 to TRBJ2-3; 7 nucleotides agree with TRBD2. The germline CDR1 and CDR2 sequences are SGHRS and YFSETQ. CDR3 size: 17 residues. Germline trimming cut 4 bases from V and 0 bases from J; bases unmatched to any gene: 11. CDR3 nucleotide sequence: TGCGCCAGCAGCCCGAGTTGGGCGGGAGCTAGCACAGATACGCAGTATTTT. Translating it yields CASSPSWAGASTDTQYF.

V gene TRBV6-5 combines with J gene TRBJ2-7; 10 positions match TRBD1. Losses at the gene ends were 8 bases for V and 3 bases for J; bases not matched to a gene: 4. The CDR3 has 13 residues. The germline gives CDR1 MNHEY, CDR2 SVGAGI. Here the CDR3 reads CASGRDRGYEQYF. CDR3 sequence (DNA): TGTGCCAGCGGCCGGGACAGGGGCTACGAGCAGTACTTC.

The chain links TRBV5-8 to TRBJ2-1, with 15 positions matching TRBD2. J was trimmed by 10 bases and V by 4 bases; bases with no gene match: 3. The CDR3 covers 14 residues. Germline CDR1 and CDR2: SGHTS and YDEGEE. The CDR3, as DNA: TGTGCCAGCAGCAACGGACTAGCGGGGGGGGAGCAGTTCTTC. It encodes CASSNGLAGGEQFF. The entire variable domain, with the rest obtained from reference TRBV5-8 and TRBJ2-1, is as follows: EAGVTQSPTHLIKTRGQQATLRCSPISGHTSVYWYQQALGLGLQFLLWYDEGEERNRGNFPPRFSGRQFPNYSSELNVNALELEDSALYLCASSNGLAGGEQFFGPGTRLTVL.

The V call is TRBV19, the J call TRBJ1-2; TRBD1 aligns across 11 bases. V lost 4 bases, J lost 4 bases, and 5 bases stayed unmatched. The CDR3 is 15 residues long. The germline CDR1 and CDR2 sequences are LNHDA and SQIVND (reference sequence). DNA for the CDR3: TGTGCCAGTAGTACTCGGACAGGGGGCGTCTATGGCTACACCTTC. This gives the protein CASSTRTGGVYGYTF.

This clone occurred a few times. The V call is TRBV5-1, the J call TRBJ2-3, with a possible D match to TRBD2 (6 bases). The CDR3 is 13 amino acids. V lost 2 bases and J 8 bases, leaving 12 bases between the germline ends. The germline V gene has CDR1 SGHRS and CDR2 YFSETQ. CDR3 in amino acids: CASSLSSAVTQYF. The CDR3 DNA reads as TGCGCCAGCAGCTTATCTAGCGCTGTTACGCAGTATTTT. The variable domain in full, with the rest retrieved from reference TRBV5-1 and TRBJ2-3, is KAGVTQTPRYLIKTRGQQVTLSCSPISGHRSVSWYQQTPGQGLQFLFEYFSETQRNKGNFPGRFSGRQFSNSRSEMNVSTLELGDSALYLCASSLSSAVTQYFGPGTRLTVL.

The chain joins TRBV4-2 to TRBJ2-7; 10 nucleotides agree with TRBD2. Trimming cost V 0 bases and J 4 bases; bases outside gene matches: 9. CDR1 and CDR2 (germline): LGHNA, YNFKEQ. The CDR3 loop spans 17 amino acids. CDR3 coding DNA: TGTGCCAGCAGCCAAGACCGGGGAGCGGGGGGGTTATACGAGCAGTACTTC. This codes for CASSQDRGAGGLYEQYF.

The CDR3 DNA reads as TGTGCCAGCAGCTATACTCAGGGACAGGGGATTTATGGCTACACCTTC. This codes for CASSYTQGQGIYGYTF. The chain uses TRBV11-3 and TRBJ1-2, with 10 bases that match TRBD1. J gave up 5 bases and V 4 bases, and 10 bases lay outside the gene matches. Germline V lookup: CDR1 SGHNT, CDR2 YENEEA. The CDR3 contains 16 residues.

This chain connects TRBV28 to TRBJ2-1; 11 nucleotides align to TRBD2. J was trimmed by 2 bases and V by 3 bases; bases with no gene match: 12. The length of the CDR3 is 19 residues. Per germline, CDR1 MDHEN and CDR2 SYDVKM. The CDR3 DNA reads TGTGCCAGCAGTTTTAGACTAGCGGGAACCCAGTCAGCCTACAATGAGCAGTTCTTC. Amino acids: CASSFRLAGTQSAYNEQFF.

The chain carries TRBV5-8 and TRBJ2-2, with TRBD2 identical over 12 bases. CDR1 and CDR2 (germline): SGHTS, YDEGEE. The CDR3 covers 15 residues. The V and J ends lost 4 bases and 3 bases, in that order; junction bases with no gene match: 1. For the CDR3, the DNA is TGTGCCAGCAGCCCTAGCGGGAGGGACACCGGGGAGCTGTTTTTT. It translates to CASSPSGRDTGELFF.

This chain links TRBV11-2 with TRBJ2-3; 11 positions agree with TRBD2. V was clipped by 3 bases and J by 5 bases; unmatched bases: 13. The germline CDR1 and CDR2 sequences are SGHAT and FQNNGV. This CDR3 is 18 amino acids long. This CDR3 is CASSFQPASGGLKDTQYF. The DNA for the CDR3 is TGTGCCAGCAGCTTTCAACCGGCTAGCGGGGGGTTAAAAGATACGCAGTATTTT.